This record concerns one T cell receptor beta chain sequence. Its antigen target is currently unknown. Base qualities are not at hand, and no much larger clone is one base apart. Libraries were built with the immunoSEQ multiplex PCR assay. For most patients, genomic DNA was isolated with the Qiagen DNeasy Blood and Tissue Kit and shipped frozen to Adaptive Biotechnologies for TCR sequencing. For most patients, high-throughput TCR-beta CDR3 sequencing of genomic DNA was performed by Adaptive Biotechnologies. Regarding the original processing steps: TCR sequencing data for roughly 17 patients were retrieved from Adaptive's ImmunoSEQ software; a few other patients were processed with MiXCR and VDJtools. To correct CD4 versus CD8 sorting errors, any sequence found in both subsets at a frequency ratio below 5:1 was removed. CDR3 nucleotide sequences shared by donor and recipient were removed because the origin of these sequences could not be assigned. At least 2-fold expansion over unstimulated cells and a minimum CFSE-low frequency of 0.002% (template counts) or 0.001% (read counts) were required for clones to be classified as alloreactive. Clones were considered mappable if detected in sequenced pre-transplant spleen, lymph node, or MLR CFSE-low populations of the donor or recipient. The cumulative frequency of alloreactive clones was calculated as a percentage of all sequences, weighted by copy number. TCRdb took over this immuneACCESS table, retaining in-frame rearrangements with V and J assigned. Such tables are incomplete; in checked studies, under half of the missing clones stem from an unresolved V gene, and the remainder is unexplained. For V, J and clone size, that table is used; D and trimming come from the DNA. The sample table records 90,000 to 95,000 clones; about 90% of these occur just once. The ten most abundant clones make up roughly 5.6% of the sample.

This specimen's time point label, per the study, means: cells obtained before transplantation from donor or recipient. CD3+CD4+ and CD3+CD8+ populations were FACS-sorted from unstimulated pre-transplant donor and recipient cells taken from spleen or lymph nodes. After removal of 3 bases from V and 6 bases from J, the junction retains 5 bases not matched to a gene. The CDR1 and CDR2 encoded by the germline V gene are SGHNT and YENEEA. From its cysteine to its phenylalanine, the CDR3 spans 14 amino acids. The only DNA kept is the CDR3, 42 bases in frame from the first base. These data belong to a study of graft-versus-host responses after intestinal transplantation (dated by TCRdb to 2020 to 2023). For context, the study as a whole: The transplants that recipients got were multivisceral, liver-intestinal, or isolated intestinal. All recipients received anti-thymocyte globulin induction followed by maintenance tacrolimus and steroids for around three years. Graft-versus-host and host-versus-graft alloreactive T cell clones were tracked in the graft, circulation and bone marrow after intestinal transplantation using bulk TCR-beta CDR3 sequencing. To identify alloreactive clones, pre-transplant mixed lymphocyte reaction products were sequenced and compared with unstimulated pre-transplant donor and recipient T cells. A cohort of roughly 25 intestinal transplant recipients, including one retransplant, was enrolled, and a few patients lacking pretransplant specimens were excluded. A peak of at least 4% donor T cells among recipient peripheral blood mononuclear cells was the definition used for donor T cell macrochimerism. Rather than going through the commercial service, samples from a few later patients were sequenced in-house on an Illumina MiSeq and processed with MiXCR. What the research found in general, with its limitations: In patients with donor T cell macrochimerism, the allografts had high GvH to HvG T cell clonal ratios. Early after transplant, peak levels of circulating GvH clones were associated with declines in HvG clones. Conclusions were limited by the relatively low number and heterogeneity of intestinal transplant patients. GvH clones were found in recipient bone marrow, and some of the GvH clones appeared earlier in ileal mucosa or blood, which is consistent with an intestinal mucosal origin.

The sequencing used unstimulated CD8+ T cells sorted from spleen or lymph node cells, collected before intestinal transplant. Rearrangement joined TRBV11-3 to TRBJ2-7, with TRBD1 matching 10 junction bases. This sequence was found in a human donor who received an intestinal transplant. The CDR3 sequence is CASSFGTGVGEQYF. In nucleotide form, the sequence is TGTGCCAGCAGCTTTGGGACAGGGGTTGGCGAGCAGTACTTC.